The rows below give T cell receptor beta chains drawn from one sample of a study of blood T cell repertoires in COVID-19. Method: immunoSEQ multiplex PCR; TCRdb's copy keeps in-frame clones and lacks some. This table has about 54,000 clones, roughly 85% appearing once. The specimen was peripheral blood. These receptors originate from a human donor in a cohort sampled during active or convalescent COVID-19. Both conserved end residues are part of each CDR3. D genes are given only for firm matches. A clone size is listed for some rows: how often the clone was seen (once, few, many), or a class if it is expanded.

CDR3: CASSSRQGGTEAFF
DNA: TGCGCCAGCAGCTCTAGACAGGGCGGCACTGAAGCTTTCTTT
J: TRBJ1-1
size: .
V: TRBV5-1
D: TRBD1

CDR3: CASSIGASNEKLFF
DNA: TGTGCCAGTAGTATAGGGGCCAGTAATGAAAAACTGTTTTTT
J: TRBJ1-4
size: .
V: TRBV19
D: .

CDR3: CASSSTGQGGNQPQHF
DNA: TGTGCCAGCAGCTCCACCGGACAGGGGGGCAATCAGCCCCAGCATTTT
J: TRBJ1-5
size: .
V: TRBV6-2/TRBV6-3
D: TRBD1

CDR3: CASSHDDNRVADGYTF
DNA: TGTGCCAGCAGCCATGATGACAACAGGGTGGCGGATGGCTACACCTTC
J: TRBJ1-2
size: .
V: TRBV3-1/TRBV3-2
D: .

CDR3: CASSQETGNQPQHF
DNA: TGTGCCAGCAGCCAAGAGACAGGTAATCAGCCCCAGCATTTT
J: TRBJ1-5
size: .
V: TRBV3-1/TRBV3-2
D: .

CDR3: CASSDFPGGTEAFF
DNA: TGTGCCAGCAGCGACTTTCCAGGGGGCACTGAAGCTTTCTTT
J: TRBJ1-1
size: .
V: TRBV25-1
D: TRBD1

CDR3: CASSESVSGVDTQYF
DNA: TGTGCCAGCAGTGAATCTGTTAGCGGGGTTGATACGCAGTATTTT
J: TRBJ2-3
size: .
V: TRBV6-1
D: TRBD2

CDR3: CASSFWTGEREQYF
DNA: TGTGCCAGCAGCTTTTGGACAGGGGAACGCGAGCAGTACTTC
J: TRBJ2-7
size: .
V: TRBV7-3
D: TRBD1

CDR3: CASSPGDSGYTGELFF
DNA: TGCGCCAGCAGCCCCGGGGATAGCGGTTACACCGGGGAGCTGTTTTTT
J: TRBJ2-2
size: once
V: TRBV4-3
D: .

CDR3: CASSLFSYEQYF
DNA: TGTGCCAGCAGCCTTTTCTCCTACGAGCAGTACTTC
J: TRBJ2-7
size: .
V: TRBV7-2
D: .

CDR3: CASSISGAGNEKLFF
DNA: TGTGCCAGCAGCATCTCAGGGGCCGGTAATGAAAAACTGTTTTTT
J: TRBJ1-4
size: .
V: TRBV5-4
D: .

CDR3: CASSPAGGTEAFF
DNA: TGTGCCAGCTCACCGGCAGGAGGGACTGAAGCTTTCTTT
J: TRBJ1-1
size: .
V: TRBV18
D: .

CDR3: CASSPQGGQGITGELFF
DNA: TGTGCCAGCAGCCCCCAGGGCGGACAGGGAATCACCGGGGAGCTGTTTTTT
J: TRBJ2-2
size: .
V: TRBV9
D: TRBD1

CDR3: CASSILAGISYEQYF
DNA: TGTGCCAGTAGTATCTTGGCAGGAATCTCCTACGAGCAGTACTTC
J: TRBJ2-7
size: .
V: TRBV19
D: .

CDR3: CASSEILGGTLLNTGELFF
DNA: TGTGCCAGCAGCGAAATCCTGGGGGGGACACTTCTGAACACCGGGGAGCTGTTTTTT
J: TRBJ2-2
size: .
V: TRBV9
D: .

CDR3: CASSHSGGAVNEQFF
DNA: TGTGCCAGCAGCCATAGCGGGGGGGCCGTGAATGAGCAGTTCTTC
J: TRBJ2-1
size: .
V: TRBV7-2
D: TRBD2

CDR3: CASSAGISGANVLTF
DNA: TGTGCCAGCTCGGCGGGAATCTCTGGGGCCAACGTCCTGACTTTC
J: TRBJ2-6
size: once
V: TRBV18
D: .

CDR3: CAISLDSDTQYF
DNA: TGTGCCATCAGCTTAGATTCAGATACGCAGTATTTT
J: TRBJ2-3
size: .
V: TRBV10-3
D: .

CDR3: CASSPSSGLADKARDEQYF
DNA: TGCGCCAGCAGCCCAAGTTCTGGACTAGCGGACAAAGCTAGGGACGAGCAGTACTTC
J: TRBJ2-7
size: .
V: TRBV4-1
D: TRBD2

CDR3: CASTPLRGGNQETQYF
DNA: TGTGCCAGCACCCCTCTTCGGGGAGGAAACCAAGAGACCCAGTACTTC
J: TRBJ2-5
size: .
V: TRBV7-9
D: .

CDR3: CASSQEWRVAGANVLTF
DNA: TGCGCCAGCAGCCAAGAATGGAGGGTAGCTGGGGCCAACGTCCTGACTTTC
J: TRBJ2-6
size: .
V: TRBV4-3
D: .

CDR3: CATRDYYTDTQYF
DNA: TGTGCCACCCGGGACTACTACACAGATACGCAGTATTTT
J: TRBJ2-3
size: .
V: TRBV5-8
D: TRBD2

CDR3: CAISAKGQGAGEAFF
DNA: TGTGCCATCAGTGCGAAGGGACAGGGGGCCGGTGAAGCTTTCTTT
J: TRBJ1-1
size: .
V: TRBV10-3
D: TRBD1

CDR3: CAISSGYGYTF
DNA: TGTGCCATCAGCTCAGGCTATGGCTACACCTTC
J: TRBJ1-2
size: .
V: TRBV10-3
D: .

CDR3: CASSPRWYGYTF
DNA: TGTGCCAGCAGTCCCCGGTGGTATGGCTACACCTTC
J: TRBJ1-2
size: .
V: TRBV11-2
D: .

CDR3: CASSLRQTVEAFF
DNA: TGCGCCAGCAGCCTACGACAGACAGTTGAAGCTTTCTTT
J: TRBJ1-1
size: .
V: TRBV5-1
D: .

CDR3: CASSLAISGGSIGGSQYF
DNA: TGTGCCAGCAGCTTAGCCATATCAGGAGGGTCAATCGGAGGTTCGCAGTATTTT
J: TRBJ2-3
size: .
V: TRBV7-2
D: .

CDR3: CASSKVGRDRGYQPQHF
DNA: TGTGCCAGCAGCAAAGTGGGGCGGGACAGGGGGTACCAGCCCCAGCATTTT
J: TRBJ1-5
size: few
V: TRBV21-1
D: .